Presented here are 17 T cell receptor beta chains from one specimen sequenced in a study of blood T cell repertoires in COVID-19. The method was immunoSEQ multiplex PCR; TCRdb's version includes in-frame clones alone and lacks a portion of them. This table has about 34,000 clones, 85% to 90% appearing once. The source material was peripheral blood. The origin of the receptors is a man between 65 and 85 years old with active COVID-19.

V is TRBV6-5 and J is TRBJ2-5; D not certain. Trimming pared 5 bases from V and 2 bases from J, leaving 9 bases between. The CDR3 contains 13 residues. CDR1 and CDR2 (germline): MNHEY, SVGAGI. CDR3 coding DNA: TGTGCCAGCAGTCGACATACACAAGAGACCCAGTACTTC. It codes for CASSRHTQETQYF.

CDR3 residues: CASTHQREGSTDTQYF. Written as DNA, the CDR3 is TGCGCCAGCACTCATCAGCGGGAGGGGAGCACAGATACGCAGTATTTT. The V call is TRBV23-1, the J call TRBJ2-3; 10 bases fit TRBD2. TRBV23-1 is an ORF, and what it does is uncertain. V dropped 7 bases and J dropped 0; count of bases not matched to a gene: 7. This CDR3 contains 16 residues.

V is TRBV5-6 and J is TRBJ2-5, with TRBD1 identical over 8 bases. The CDR3 sequence is 17 residues long. The germline V gene has CDR1 SGHDT and CDR2 YYEEEE. V dropped 1 base and J dropped 6; count of bases not matched to a gene: 14. CDR3 amino acids: CASSLSRVGQVVKTQYF. CDR3 coding DNA: TGTGCCAGCAGCTTGAGTAGGGTGGGACAGGTTGTAAAGACCCAGTACTTC.

The J gene is TRBJ2-5, the V gene TRBV5-4; maybe TRBD1 (5 bases). This CDR3 has 15 amino acids. Trimming left V 4 bases short and J 5 bases short, with 18 bases between. The germline CDR1 and CDR2 sequences are SGHNT and YYREEE (reference sequence). In DNA, the CDR3 is TGTGCCAGCAGCCCCGGATCGACAGCTCCTGAGACCCAGTACTTC. It is translated as CASSPGSTAPETQYF.

This clone came up a few times. The chain carries TRBV2 and TRBJ2-7; no clear D. Trimming shortened V by 8 bases and J by 4 bases, and 6 bases separated the two germline ends. The CDR3 sequence is 10 residues long. Germline-derived CDR1 and CDR2 are SNHLY and FYNNEI. Written as DNA, the CDR3 is TGTGCCAGCCAGAGGTACGAGCAGTACTTC. Translation: CASQRYEQYF.

The J gene is TRBJ2-7, the V gene TRBV7-8, with 7 nucleotides matching TRBD2. CDR1 and CDR2 (germline): SGHVS, FQNEAQ. The trim removed 4 bases at V and 6 bases at J, leaving 12 bases unmatched. The CDR3 contains 15 residues. The CDR3 protein is CASSWREPRIGEQYF. CDR3 nucleotide sequence: TGTGCCAGCAGCTGGCGGGAGCCCCGTATTGGCGAGCAGTACTTC.

The V gene is TRBV6-2 or TRBV6-3, the J gene TRBJ1-2; D not resolved. The CDR3 extends over 13 amino acids. CDR1 and CDR2 from the germline V gene are MNHEY and SVGEGT. The V and J ends lost 2 bases and 7 bases respectively, with 11 bases between them. The CDR3 DNA reads TGTGCCAGCAGTTACAGGAACGGGGTTGGCTACACCTTC. Amino acids: CASSYRNGVGYTF.

A note on this clone: Germline is not matched at one junction end, which may reflect a read error. The chain links TRBV6-2 or TRBV6-3 to TRBJ2-3, with 10 bases that match TRBD2. The CDR3 runs to 13 residues. CDR1 and CDR2 from the germline V gene are MNHEY and SVGEGT. CDR3 DNA: TGTGCCAGCAGTTACGGACTAGCGGTCGGTGGGGATTTT. Protein sequence: CASSYGLAVGGDF.

The V and J genes are TRBV4-3 and TRBJ1-4; perhaps TRBD1 as D (5 bases). The germline V gene encodes CDR1 LGHNA and CDR2 YSLEER. The ends were cut back, 0 bases at V and 7 bases at J, with 12 bases in the middle. The CDR3 is 15 residues long. CDR3 sequence: CASSQDLAGGEKLFF. CDR3 in DNA: TGCGCCAGCAGCCAAGATCTCGCGGGGGGTGAAAAACTGTTTTTT.

The chain has TRBV28 and TRBJ1-5; D remains unclear. This CDR3 is built from 16 residues. Trimming left V 1 base short and J 1 base short, with 11 bases between. Germline assignment: CDR1 MDHEN and CDR2 SYDVKM. This CDR3 is CASSLLPGSSNQPQHF. The CDR3 bases are TGTGCCAGCAGTTTATTACCGGGGTCGAGCAATCAGCCCCAGCATTTT.

This chain connects TRBV5-5 to TRBJ1-3; D perhaps matches TRBD1 (5 bases). V dropped 7 bases and J dropped 0 bases, with 14 bases sitting between them. There are 15 residues in the CDR3. Germline V lookup: CDR1 SGHKS, CDR2 YYEKEE (reference sequence). Written as DNA, the CDR3 is TGTGCCAGCCAGAAACAGGCCGGCTCTGGAAACACCATATATTTT. This sequence encodes CASQKQAGSGNTIYF. Based on the CDR3 plus reference TRBV5-5 and TRBJ1-3, the full variable domain is DAGVTQSPTHLIKTRGQQVTLRCSPISGHKSVSWYQQVLGQGPQFIFQYYEKEERGRGNFPDRFSARQFPNYSSELNVNALLLGDSALYLCASQKQAGSGNTIYFGEGSWLTVV.

The rearrangement uses TRBV5-1 and TRBJ1-4, with unresolved D. V was shortened by 4 bases and J by 8 bases, with 15 bases between the two germline ends. The CDR3 spans 14 residues. Per germline, CDR1 SGHRS and CDR2 YFSETQ. The CDR3 DNA follows: TGCGCCAGCAGCCCCTCTTTTGCCGGGGAAAAACTGTTTTTT. It translates to CASSPSFAGEKLFF.

This chain links TRBV30 with TRBJ1-2; 9 bases are a match to TRBD1. Trimming took 2 bases from V and 6 from J; bases not matched to a gene: 4. This CDR3 contains 13 residues. The V gene's germline CDR1 is GTSNPN and CDR2 SVGIG (reference sequence). The CDR3 loop reads CAWSQDRGNGYTF. The CDR3 DNA reads TGTGCCTGGAGTCAAGACAGGGGGAATGGCTACACCTTC.

This rearrangement joins TRBV19 to TRBJ1-1, with a tentative D call TRBD1 (6 bases). CDR1 is LNHDA, CDR2 SQIVND, per germline (reference sequence). The V gene lost 7 bases and the J gene lost 4 bases, with 19 bases spanning the gap. The length of the CDR3 is 15 residues. The CDR3, as DNA: TGTGCCAGTAACCCTCAACAGGGTTTGGGCACTGAAGCTTTCTTT. Its protein product is CASNPQQGLGTEAFF. Drawing the rest from reference TRBV19 and TRBJ1-1, the complete variable domain is DGGITQSPKYLFRKEGQNVTLSCEQNLNHDAMYWYRQDPGQGLRLIYYSQIVNDFQKGDIAEGYSVSREKKESFPLTVTSAQKNPTAFYLCASNPQQGLGTEAFFGQGTRLTVV.

The rearrangement links TRBV7-3 to TRBJ2-5, with D tentatively TRBD1 (6 bases). This CDR3 has 13 amino acids. Germline V gives CDR1 SGHTA, CDR2 FQGTGA. Deletions cut 4 bases from V and 6 bases from J, with 12 bases between. The CDR3 DNA follows: TGTGCCAGCAGCTGGACAGCTTCCCAGACCCAGTACTTC. It specifies CASSWTASQTQYF.

The chain couples TRBV4-2 to TRBJ2-1; TRBD2 matches at 10 bases. Trimming removed 1 base from V and 7 bases from J; junction bases left unmatched: 7. Germline V gives CDR1 LGHNA, CDR2 YNFKEQ. The CDR3 is 16 amino acids. The CDR3 protein is CASSQVPSGGSNEQFF. Written as DNA, the CDR3 is TGTGCCAGCAGCCAAGTGCCTAGCGGGGGTAGTAATGAGCAGTTCTTC.

This clone has a single count. The V and J genes are TRBV19 and TRBJ2-7; 9 bases fit TRBD1. V was pared by 6 bases and J by 6 bases, with 6 bases of the junction left unmatched. CDR1 LNHDA and CDR2 SQIVND come from the germline V gene (reference sequence). The CDR3 covers 13 residues. Here the CDR3 DNA reads TGTGCCAGTAGCCTTGTGACAGGGGGCGAGCAGTACTTC. Its protein product is CASSLVTGGEQYF.